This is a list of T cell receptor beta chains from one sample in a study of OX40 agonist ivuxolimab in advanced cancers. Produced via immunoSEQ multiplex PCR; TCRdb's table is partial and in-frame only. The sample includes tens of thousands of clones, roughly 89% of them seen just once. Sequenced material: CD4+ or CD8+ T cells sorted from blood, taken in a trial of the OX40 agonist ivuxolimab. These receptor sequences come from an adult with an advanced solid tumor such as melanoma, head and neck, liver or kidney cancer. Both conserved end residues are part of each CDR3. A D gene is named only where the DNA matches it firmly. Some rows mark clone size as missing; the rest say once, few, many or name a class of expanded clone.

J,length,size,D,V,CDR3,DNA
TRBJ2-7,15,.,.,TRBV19,CASSIDARGTYEQYF,TGTGCCAGTAGTATTGACGCCCGGGGAACCTACGAGCAGTACTTC
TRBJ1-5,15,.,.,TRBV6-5,CASSLDRNGNQPQHF,TGTGCCAGCAGCCTCGACAGGAACGGCAATCAGCCCCAGCATTTT
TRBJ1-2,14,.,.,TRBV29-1,CSVERPVILPGYTF,TGCAGCGTTGAACGGCCCGTTATCCTCCCAGGCTACACCTTC
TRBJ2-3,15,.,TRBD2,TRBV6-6,CASSYPSGRSDTQYF,TGTGCCAGCAGTTACCCTAGCGGGAGGTCAGATACGCAGTATTTT
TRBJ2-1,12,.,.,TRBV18,CASSDRYNEQFF,TGTGCCAGCTCAGACCGGTACAATGAGCAGTTCTTC
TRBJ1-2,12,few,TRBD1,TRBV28,CATDRGTWGYTF,TGTGCCACGGACAGGGGGACCTGGGGCTACACCTTC
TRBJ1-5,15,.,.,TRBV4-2,CASSQTGPGNQPQHF,TGTGCCAGCAGCCAGACAGGACCAGGCAATCAGCCCCAGCATTTT
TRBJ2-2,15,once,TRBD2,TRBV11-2,CASSAGGPFTGELFF,TGTGCCAGCAGCGCGGGAGGGCCGTTCACCGGGGAGCTGTTTTTT
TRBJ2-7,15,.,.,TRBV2,CASSNQGGVLYEQYF,TGTGCCAGCAGTAACCAGGGGGGCGTTCTCTACGAGCAGTACTTC
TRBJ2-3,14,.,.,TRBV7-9,CASSPSGGTDTQYF,TGTGCCAGCAGCCCTTCAGGCGGCACAGATACGCAGTATTTT
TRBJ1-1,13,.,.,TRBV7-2,CASSPRRGTEAFF,TGTGCCAGCAGCCCACGGCGGGGCACTGAAGCTTTCTTT
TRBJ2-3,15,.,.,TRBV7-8,CASSAVRTVRDTQYF,TGTGCCAGCAGCGCAGTACGGACAGTAAGAGATACGCAGTATTTT